The 18 T cell receptor beta chains given below trace back to one sample, sequenced in a study of T cell responses to AZD1222 COVID-19 vaccine. Generated by immunoSEQ multiplex PCR, the TCRdb table keeps only in-frame clones and is missing some. The table records some 150,000 clones, approximately 94% of them present only once. This sample comprised peripheral blood, obtained on day 0 of AZD1222 vaccination. The source is an adult in good health.

V is TRBV2 and J is TRBJ2-5, with 10 nucleotides matching TRBD2. The CDR3 covers 15 residues. The junction had 11 bases not matched to a gene; V was cut back by 8 bases and J by 5 bases. Germline V gives CDR1 SNHLY, CDR2 FYNNEI. The CDR3 nucleotides are TGTGCCAGCGTCAGCGGGAGGGCGTTATGGGAGACCCAGTACTTC. Protein: CASVSGRALWETQYF. The full variable domain, in which reference TRBV2 and TRBJ2-5 provide the parts outside the CDR3, is EPEVTQTPSHQVTQMGQEVILRCVPISNHLYFYWYRQILGQKVEFLVSFYNNEISEKSEIFDDQFSVERPDGSNFTLKIRSTKLEDSAMYFCASVSGRALWETQYFGPGTRLLVL.

The chain links TRBV5-1 to TRBJ2-7; 10 nucleotides match TRBD2. The CDR3 length is 15 residues. The trim removed 3 bases at V and 4 bases at J, leaving 7 bases unmatched. Per germline, CDR1 SGHRS and CDR2 YFSETQ. The CDR3 DNA sequence: TGCGCCAGCAGCTCGCTAGCGGGAGTTGCGTACGAGCAGTACTTC. This sequence encodes CASSSLAGVAYEQYF.

The chain joins TRBV12-3 or TRBV12-4 to TRBJ1-1; D not certain. The V end was cut by 3 bases, the J end by 3 bases, with 5 bases between. This CDR3 has 12 residues. CDR3 in DNA: TGTGCCAGCAGTTTCCCCTACACTGAAGCTTTCTTT. Translating gives CASSFPYTEAFF.

This rearrangement joins TRBV6-1 to TRBJ1-4; no reliable D call. The germline CDR1 and CDR2 sequences are MNHNS and SASEGT. The CDR3 sequence is 15 residues long. The V gene lost 3 bases and the J gene lost 8 bases, with 16 bases spanning the gap. The CDR3 loop reads CASSDPSVIKEKLFF. CDR3 DNA: TGTGCCAGCAGTGATCCCAGCGTCATTAAGGAAAAACTGTTTTTT.

The V gene is TRBV3-1 (or the pseudogene TRBV3-2), the J gene TRBJ1-4, with TRBD1 as a possible D gene (5 bases). Looked up from germline, CDR1 is LGHDT and CDR2 is YNNKEL (reference sequence). The CDR3 loop spans 15 amino acids. The V gene lost 1 base and the J gene lost 4 bases, with 10 bases spanning the gap. As DNA, the CDR3 is TGTGCCAGCAGCCAAGTGACAGACAATAATGAAAAACTGTTTTTT. This sequence encodes CASSQVTDNNEKLFF.

The V call is TRBV5-4, the J call TRBJ2-7; TRBD1 matches 10 bases. The V gene's germline CDR1 is SGHNT and CDR2 YYREEE (reference sequence). The CDR3 consists of 15 residues. Trimming took 0 bases from V and 4 from J; bases not matched to a gene: 4. CDR3 bases: TGTGCCAGCAGCTTGGTTAGGACAGGGGGTTACGAGCAGTACTTC. Protein: CASSLVRTGGYEQYF.

The chain uses TRBV10-3 and TRBJ1-6; D is perhaps TRBD1 (5 bases). The germline V gene encodes CDR1 ENHRY and CDR2 SYGVKD. V was shortened by 5 bases and J by 5 bases, with 13 bases between the two germline ends. The CDR3 is 15 amino acids. Here the CDR3 reads CAISSQGRDNSPLHF. The CDR3 region has the DNA TGTGCCATCAGTTCCCAGGGTCGGGATAATTCACCCCTCCACTTT.

This clone was found a few times. The J gene is TRBJ2-1, the V gene TRBV6-2 or TRBV6-3, with 13 positions matching TRBD2. CDR1 and CDR2 from the germline V gene are MNHEY and SVGEGT. The CDR3 runs 17 residues. J was trimmed by 7 bases and V by 2 bases; bases with no gene match: 8. CDR3 loop: CASSYPSTSGRANEQFF. The CDR3 DNA is TGTGCCAGCAGTTACCCCAGTACTAGCGGGAGGGCTAATGAGCAGTTCTTC.

The chain couples TRBV5-1 to TRBJ1-1; no firm D call. V was clipped by 2 bases and J by 0 bases, with 14 bases between them. This CDR3 comprises 16 residues. Per germline, CDR1 SGHRS and CDR2 YFSETQ. The CDR3 nucleotides are TGCGCCAGCAGCTTTTTACAGAATACTATGAACACTGAAGCTTTCTTT. It translates to CASSFLQNTMNTEAFF.

CDR3: CASSIVAGANTEAFF. In DNA form, the CDR3 reads TGTGCCAGTAGTATAGTTGCAGGGGCAAACACTGAAGCTTTCTTT. This chain joins TRBV19 and TRBJ1-1, with a possible D match to TRBD1 (6 bases). The CDR3 is made up of 15 amino acids. V lost 1 base and J lost 2, with 11 bases in between. Germline V lookup: CDR1 LNHDA, CDR2 SQIVND (reference sequence).

V and J are TRBV3-1 (or the pseudogene TRBV3-2) and TRBJ1-6; no definite D call. This CDR3 has 14 amino acids. CDR1 and CDR2 from the germline V gene are LGHDT and YNNKEL (reference sequence). V was pared by 4 bases and J by 8 bases, with 12 bases between. The chain's CDR3 is CASSPRPSDSPLHF. The CDR3 nucleotides are TGTGCCAGCAGCCCCCGACCCTCGGATTCACCCCTCCACTTT.

The chain links TRBV5-1 to TRBJ2-4; 9 bases fit TRBD2. Trimming at V came to 0 bases and at J to 7 bases, leaving 8 bases not matched to a gene. This CDR3 has 16 residues. The germline gives CDR1 SGHRS, CDR2 YFSETQ. CDR3 residues: CASSLDGSGSGNIQYF. For the CDR3, the DNA is TGCGCCAGCAGCTTGGATGGTAGCGGGAGCGGGAACATTCAGTACTTC. Full variable domain (outside the CDR3, taken from reference TRBV5-1 and TRBJ2-4): KAGVTQTPRYLIKTRGQQVTLSCSPISGHRSVSWYQQTPGQGLQFLFEYFSETQRNKGNFPGRFSGRQFSNSRSEMNVSTLELGDSALYLCASSLDGSGSGNIQYFGAGTRLSVL.

The genes are TRBV3-1 (or the pseudogene TRBV3-2) and TRBJ2-7; TRBD1 or TRBD2 may be the D gene (5 bases each). The germline V and J ends were trimmed by 1 base and 1 base, with 11 bases remaining between them. The CDR3 spans 15 residues. Germline CDR1 and CDR2: LGHDT and YNNKEL (reference sequence). The CDR3 region has the DNA TGTGCCAGCAGCCAAGGGGGGTCCCGATCCTACGAGCAGTACTTC. Translation gives CASSQGGSRSYEQYF.

This chain uses TRBV5-1 with TRBJ1-1; maybe TRBD1 (6 bases). Germline assignment: CDR1 SGHRS and CDR2 YFSETQ. Trimming took off 0 bases at V and 1 base at J, with 13 bases between the two ends. This CDR3 region has 16 residues. As DNA, the CDR3 is TGCGCCAGCAGCTTGGGAACAGGGAGTAGGAACACTGAAGCTTTCTTT. Translated, it gives CASSLGTGSRNTEAFF.

This rearrangement joins TRBV2 to TRBJ1-2, with TRBD1 matching 10 bases. V lost 5 bases to trimming and J lost 2 bases; unmatched junction nucleotides: 5. Germline V gene data show CDR1 as SNHLY and CDR2 as FYNNEI. CDR3 length: 15 residues. The DNA of the CDR3 is TGTGCCAGCAGTACAAGGGACAGGGGAAACTATGGCTACACCTTC. It is translated as CASSTRDRGNYGYTF. Full variable domain (missing parts from reference TRBV2 and TRBJ1-2): EPEVTQTPSHQVTQMGQEVILRCVPISNHLYFYWYRQILGQKVEFLVSFYNNEISEKSEIFDDQFSVERPDGSNFTLKIRSTKLEDSAMYFCASSTRDRGNYGYTFGSGTRLTVV.

The chain has TRBV19 and TRBJ1-2, with TRBD1 identical over 8 bases. The CDR3 has 15 residues. V shed 7 bases and J 2 bases; nucleotides not matched to a gene: 9. Germline lookup yields CDR1 LNHDA and CDR2 SQIVND (reference sequence). The CDR3: CASNDDRGGNYGYTF. The CDR3 bases are TGTGCCAGTAACGACGACAGGGGAGGGAACTATGGCTACACCTTC.

V and J are TRBV18 and TRBJ2-1; no definite D call. CDR1 is KGHSH, CDR2 LQKENI, per germline. Trimming pared 4 bases from V and 5 bases from J, leaving 15 bases between. The CDR3 has 15 amino acids. CDR3 amino acids: CASSLSRSGNNEQFF. CDR3 nucleotide sequence: TGTGCCAGCTCACTTTCCCGGTCCGGCAACAATGAGCAGTTCTTC.

The chain carries TRBV12-3 or TRBV12-4 and TRBJ2-2; possibly TRBD2 for D (5 bases). This CDR3 is 12 amino acids long. V lost 7 bases, J lost 8 bases, and 11 bases lay in between. This CDR3 is CASTPGGGELFF. For the CDR3, the DNA is TGTGCCAGCACCCCTGGAGGAGGGGAGCTGTTTTTT.